This T cell receptor (beta chain) emerged from a study of Graves' ophthalmopathy and Graves' hyperthyroidism. This clonotype was seen at least ten times. Using RNA transcripts, the TCR beta CDR3 regions were amplified. Amplification began with first-round RT-PCR using HTBI primers, then second-round multiplex PCR was performed. Using its own MiXCR run on the multiplex PCR reads, TCRdb lists one record per CDR3 protein. This sample has roughly 610,000 distinct CDR3 sequences, with over 20% found just once. There are 13 residues in the CDR3. The V gene lost 2 bases and the J gene lost 5 bases, with 10 bases spanning the gap. Germline-derived CDR1 and CDR2 are SGHRS and YFSETQ.

V usage is TRBV5-1 and J usage is TRBJ1-1, with D possibly TRBD1 on 6 matching bases. This TCR was recovered from a woman under 30 with stable Graves' hyperthyroidism. Some clones in this sample may be carry-over from other donors' samples. Sequenced sample: peripheral blood. This chain's CDR3 is CASSFQGRTEAFF. CDR3 nucleotide sequence: TGCGCCAGCAGCTTTCAGGGGAGAACTGAAGCTTTCTTT.